The entry that follows covers one T cell receptor beta chain sequence. This sample was taken from a study of CD8 T cells in ankylosing spondylitis. TCRdb used MiXCR to reprocess the 5' RACE reads, holding one entry per CDR3 protein. The sample has about 100,000 distinct CDR3 sequences, around 24% seen once. The V gene end was trimmed by 8 bases and the J gene end by 7 bases; junction bases not matched to a gene: 4. The CDR3 covers 14 residues. Germline CDR1 reads ENHRY; CDR2 reads SYGVKD. The V and J genes are TRBV10-3 and TRBJ2-1; 14 bases are shared with TRBD2. The sequenced sample was synovial fluid, either unsorted or a sorted T cell fraction (not recorded which). This TCR came from a male donor with ankylosing spondylitis. The CDR3 sequence is CAISGLAGANEQFF. The CDR3 DNA is TGTGCCATCTCGGGACTAGCGGGAGCTAATGAGCAGTTCTTC.